These 27 T cell receptor beta chains were all obtained from the same sample, sequenced in a study of cytomegalovirus exposure and HLA in healthy donors. The primer mix had 60 Vbeta and 13 Jbeta primers. Sequenced by immunoSEQ multiplex PCR; TCRdb stores in-frame clones only, minus some. This sample has 150,000 to 200,000 clones, with roughly three quarters found just once. Input material: PBMCs. The receptors shown here come from a woman aged 45-65 years in good health and CMV-seronegative.

This clone has more than one count but fewer than ten. Here the CDR3 DNA reads TGTGCCACCGGGACAGTCCCTTCACCCCTCCACTTT. This encodes CATGTVPSPLHF. The J gene is TRBJ1-6, the V gene TRBV27; 7 positions match TRBD1. Trimming took 10 bases from V and 9 from J; bases not matched to a gene: 6. Per germline, CDR1 MNHEY and CDR2 SMNVEV (reference sequence). The CDR3 is made up of 12 amino acids.

CDR3 region: CAWSEWTGGNEQFF. The CDR3 DNA follows: TGTGCCTGGAGTGAGTGGACAGGCGGGAATGAGCAGTTCTTC. The genes are TRBV30 and TRBJ2-1; 7 nucleotides match TRBD1. The germline V gene has CDR1 GTSNPN and CDR2 SVGIG (reference sequence). The CDR3 has 14 residues. V lost 1 base to trimming and J lost 7 bases; unmatched junction nucleotides: 7.

V usage is TRBV7-6 and J usage is TRBJ2-1, with 14 bases aligning to TRBD2. The CDR3 is made up of 17 amino acids. V lost 0 bases, J lost 5 bases, and 3 bases stayed unmatched. Germline V gives CDR1 SGHVS, CDR2 FNYEAQ. Written as DNA, the CDR3 is TGTGCCAGCAGCTTAGCGAGGGGACTAGCGGGGGACAATGAGCAGTTCTTC. Its translation is CASSLARGLAGDNEQFF.

The chain links TRBV5-1 to TRBJ2-2; D remains unclear. The CDR3 covers 16 residues. Per germline, CDR1 SGHRS and CDR2 YFSETQ. V lost 0 bases and J lost 0, with 9 bases in between. The CDR3 coding sequence is TGCGCCAGCAGCTTGGGCCAGAGCGCGAACACCGGGGAGCTGTTTTTT. It encodes CASSLGQSANTGELFF.

Here the CDR3 reads CASRSSGEGGSYEQYF. CDR3 sequence (DNA): TGCGCCAGCAGATCCAGCGGGGAAGGCGGCTCCTACGAGCAGTACTTC. The chain has TRBV5-1 and TRBJ2-5; 7 nucleotides agree with TRBD2. The end of the DNA fits TRBJ2-7 better, so the J call may be wrong. From germline, CDR1 is SGHRS and CDR2 YFSETQ. The CDR3 consists of 16 residues.

The chain couples TRBV14 to TRBJ2-3; TRBD2 agrees at 8 bases. J was trimmed by 2 bases and V by 1 base; bases with no gene match: 11. The CDR3 spans 18 residues. Germline assignment: CDR1 SGHDN and CDR2 FVKESK. The CDR3 DNA reads TGTGCCAGCAGCCAAGGCTTAATAGCGGGGTCTTACACAGATACGCAGTATTTT. Encoded protein: CASSQGLIAGSYTDTQYF.

The V and J genes are TRBV7-2 and TRBJ2-7, with D tentatively TRBD2 (5 bases). CDR1 and CDR2 from the germline V gene are SGHTA and FQGNSA. V was clipped by 1 base and J by 5 bases, with 12 bases between them. The CDR3 sequence is 14 residues long. The CDR3, as DNA: TGTGCCAGCAGCTTAGGCCAGGCGGGCCACGAGCAGTACTTC. This sequence encodes CASSLGQAGHEQYF.

The rearrangement uses TRBV5-6 and TRBJ2-5; 7 nucleotides match TRBD2. CDR3 size: 14 residues. Germline V gene data show CDR1 as SGHDT and CDR2 as YYEEEE. Trimming at V came to 3 bases and at J to 5 bases, leaving 7 bases not matched to a gene. As DNA, the CDR3 is TGTGCCAGCAGCTCTGGGAGGGCCCGGGAGACCCAGTACTTC. Amino acid sequence: CASSSGRARETQYF.

Points on this clone: The same CDR3 also results from other DNA sequences found in this sample. The chain couples TRBV7-3 to TRBJ1-1; D is perhaps TRBD1 (6 bases). This CDR3 comprises 14 residues. Trimming took off 3 bases at V and 2 bases at J, with 10 bases between the two ends. CDR1 and CDR2 (germline): SGHTA, FQGTGA. Here the CDR3 reads CASSLGGLNTEAFF. DNA for the CDR3: TGTGCCAGCAGCTTGGGGGGGCTCAACACTGAAGCTTTCTTT.

V is TRBV28 and J is TRBJ2-4, with TRBD2 matching 9 bases. CDR3 length: 16 amino acids. V was pared by 3 bases and J by 7 bases, with 10 bases of the junction left unmatched. Germline-derived CDR1 and CDR2 are MDHEN and SYDVKM. The CDR3 DNA is TGTGCCAGCAGTTTCGGTGGTAGCGGGGGAGGGAACATTCAGTACTTC. Its protein is CASSFGGSGGGNIQYF.

The CDR3 loop reads CASSYRGNNSPLHF. In DNA, the CDR3 is TGTGCCAGCAGTTACAGGGGTAATAATTCACCCCTCCACTTT. The V gene is TRBV28, the J gene TRBJ1-6; 7 positions match TRBD1. V was pared by 4 bases and J by 5 bases, with 2 bases of the junction left unmatched. Germline CDR1 MDHEN, CDR2 SYDVKM. CDR3 length equals 14 residues.

V usage is TRBV6-1 and J usage is TRBJ1-1; possibly TRBD1 for D (6 bases). V was shortened by 7 bases and J by 1 base, with 10 bases between the two germline ends. The CDR3 has 13 residues. Germline loops: CDR1 MNHNS, CDR2 SASEGT. The CDR3 region is CASILQGNTEAFF. The CDR3 DNA is TGTGCCAGCATTTTACAGGGGAACACTGAAGCTTTCTTT.

The J gene is TRBJ2-1, the V gene TRBV28; 7 bases are a match to TRBD1. Trimming removed 6 bases from V and 5 bases from J; junction bases left unmatched: 13. This CDR3 has 16 residues. Germline CDR1 and CDR2: MDHEN and SYDVKM. The CDR3 here is CASSPRYRGLDNEQFF. The CDR3 DNA reads as TGTGCCAGCAGCCCCAGGTACAGGGGCTTGGACAATGAGCAGTTCTTC.

The rearrangement uses TRBV5-4 and TRBJ2-7; 12 bases agree with TRBD1. The CDR3 is 15 amino acids. The germline CDR1 and CDR2 sequences are SGHNT and YYREEE (reference sequence). J lost 6 bases, V lost 3 bases, and 7 bases had no gene match. The DNA for the CDR3 is TGTGCCAGCAGCTCGTACCGGGACAGGGGGCCCGAGCAGTACTTC. Translated: CASSSYRDRGPEQYF.

This clone was observed a single time. The V and J genes are TRBV2 and TRBJ1-4; no clear D gene. Germline V gene lookup returns CDR1 SNHLY and CDR2 FYNNEI. V was shortened by 1 base and J by 4 bases, with 7 bases between the two germline ends. The CDR3 covers 14 residues. CDR3 amino acids: CASSEGTFNEKLFF. DNA of the CDR3: TGTGCCAGCAGTGAAGGAACTTTTAATGAAAAACTGTTTTTT.

This clone was recorded once. This chain links TRBV7-8 with TRBJ2-7, with D unresolved. CDR1 is SGHVS and CDR2 is FQNEAQ in the germline V gene. V lost 1 base and J lost 6, with 4 bases in between. The length of the CDR3 is 11 residues. The CDR3: CASSLDSEQYF. The CDR3 bases are TGTGCCAGCAGCTTAGACTCCGAGCAGTACTTC.

The chain uses TRBV10-3 and TRBJ1-6, with D perhaps TRBD1 (6 bases). The CDR3 spans 15 residues. The germline gives CDR1 ENHRY, CDR2 SYGVKD. Trimming removed 8 bases at V and 7 bases at J, with 18 bases between. The CDR3 nucleotides read TGTGCCATCCAACAGGGCTCGGTTGAAAATTCACCCCTCCACTTT. It is translated as CAIQQGSVENSPLHF.

V gene TRBV28 combines with J gene TRBJ2-3, with D possibly being TRBD2 (5 bases). The V end lost 3 bases, the J end lost 2 bases, and 12 bases lay between the germline ends. Germline V lookup: CDR1 MDHEN, CDR2 SYDVKM. This CDR3 contains 15 residues. The chain's CDR3 is CASSFSGLTTDTQYF. Here the CDR3 DNA reads TGTGCCAGCAGTTTTTCCGGACTGACCACAGATACGCAGTATTTT.

The V call is TRBV4-2, the J call TRBJ2-1, with D possibly matching TRBD2 (5 bases). CDR3 size: 14 residues. Per germline, CDR1 LGHNA and CDR2 YNFKEQ. Trimming left V 0 bases short and J 5 bases short, with 8 bases between. CDR3: CASSQETRNNEQFF. The CDR3, as DNA: TGTGCCAGCAGCCAAGAAACTAGAAACAATGAGCAGTTCTTC.

A few counts support this clone. The V call is TRBV27, the J call TRBJ1-1; D gene uncertain. With 2 bases removed from V and 7 bases from J, the gap between germline ends came to 11 bases. This CDR3 spans 13 amino acids. Germline V gene lookup returns CDR1 MNHEY and CDR2 SMNVEV (reference sequence). CDR3 region: CASSLRPGVEAFF. CDR3 sequence (DNA): TGTGCCAGCAGTTTACGACCCGGGGTTGAAGCTTTCTTT.

The genes are TRBV5-1 and TRBJ2-1; TRBD1 matches at 9 bases. Trimming removed 0 bases from V and 6 bases from J; junction bases left unmatched: 4. The CDR3 has 15 amino acids. The germline V gene has CDR1 SGHRS and CDR2 YFSETQ. The CDR3: CASSLGDRDINEQFF. Written as DNA, the CDR3 is TGCGCCAGCAGCTTGGGGGACAGGGATATCAATGAGCAGTTCTTC.

The chain joins TRBV19 to TRBJ2-3, with TRBD2 matching over 7 bases. The CDR3 is made up of 15 amino acids. V dropped 9 bases and J dropped 1; count of bases not matched to a gene: 10. Germline V gene sequence: CDR1 LNHDA, CDR2 SQIVND (reference sequence). This chain's CDR3 is CASRISGVGTDTQYF. As DNA, the CDR3 is TGTGCCAGCCGGATAAGCGGGGTCGGCACAGATACGCAGTATTTT.

V gene TRBV6-5 combines with J gene TRBJ2-2; 7 positions agree with TRBD1. The germline V gene has CDR1 MNHEY and CDR2 SVGAGI. V gave up 7 bases and J gave up 7 bases; unmatched junction bases: 9. CDR3 length: 14 residues. The CDR3 is CASKRPTGLGELFF. CDR3 bases: TGTGCCAGCAAAAGACCGACAGGGCTCGGGGAGCTGTTTTTT.

The chain links TRBV6-5 to TRBJ1-5; the D gene is possibly TRBD1 (6 bases). The ends were cut back, 5 bases at V and 0 bases at J, with 8 bases in the middle. Germline V CDR1 and CDR2: MNHEY, SVGAGI. The CDR3 consists of 14 residues. CDR3 nucleotide sequence: TGTGCCAGCAGTGCAGGGGTTAGCAATCAGCCCCAGCATTTT. It codes for CASSAGVSNQPQHF.

This clone was picked up a small number of times. The chain combines TRBV5-5 with TRBJ1-6, with D perhaps matching TRBD1 (6 bases). This CDR3 spans 16 amino acids. V was cut by 1 base and J by 2 bases, with 10 bases left in between. Germline V gene sequence: CDR1 SGHKS, CDR2 YYEKEE (reference sequence). DNA of the CDR3: TGTGCCAGCAGCTTGCGACAGGCCACCTATAATTCACCCCTCCACTTT. Translation gives CASSLRQATYNSPLHF.

There are a few counts of this clone. The V and J genes are TRBV9 and TRBJ2-1; possibly TRBD1 for D (5 bases). From germline, CDR1 is SGDLS and CDR2 YYNGEE. Trimming removed 4 bases from V and 9 bases from J, with 23 bases in between. This CDR3 is built from 16 residues. CDR3 in amino acids: CASSPLGRQGLSEQFF. DNA of the CDR3: TGTGCCAGCAGCCCCCTCGGGCGTCAGGGTTTAAGTGAGCAGTTCTTC.

Concerning this clone: Germline and junction disagree at one end, which may indicate a read error. The chain links TRBV7-9 to TRBJ1-1; D call uncertain. This CDR3 has 13 residues. Germline CDR1 SEHNR, CDR2 FQNEAQ (reference sequence). For the CDR3, the DNA is TGTTCCAGCAAGCAGGCCTTGAACACTGAAGCTTTCTTT. Its protein product is CSSKQALNTEAFF.